These T cell receptor beta chains were read from a single sample in a study of T-cell reconstitution after alpha-beta-depleted transplantation in children. One entry per CDR3 protein results from TCRdb running MiXCR on the PCR reads. The repertoire holds 700,000 or so distinct CDR3 sequences, with roughly 14% as singletons. The specimen comprised PBMCs, sampled before TCRalphabeta/CD19-depleted stem cell transplant. The origin of the receptors is a girl under 10 years old with congenital amegakaryocytic thrombocytopenia, due to receive a stem cell transplant. Each CDR3 is given with its conserved first and last residue. The order of the fields is CDR3 protein, J gene, clone size, V gene. Only part of the rows carry a size: once, few, many, or a class if the clone is expanded.

CDR3 protein: CASSGGQGDGYTF
J gene: TRBJ1-2
clone size: many
V gene: TRBV12-3/TRBV12-4

CDR3 protein: CASSYSPANTEAFF
J gene: TRBJ1-1
clone size: many
V gene: TRBV6-5

CDR3 protein: CASSQGPDNEQFF
J gene: TRBJ2-1
clone size: few
V gene: TRBV12-3/TRBV12-4

CDR3 protein: CSAREADEQYF
J gene: TRBJ2-7
clone size: .
V gene: TRBV20-1

CDR3 protein: CSAATGGWSGVEADTQYF
J gene: TRBJ2-3
clone size: many
V gene: TRBV20-1

CDR3 protein: CSVGAQGNQPQHF
J gene: TRBJ1-5
clone size: many
V gene: TRBV29-1

CDR3 protein: CSATTPLGYGYTF
J gene: TRBJ1-2
clone size: many
V gene: TRBV20-1

CDR3 protein: CSVRPSFHEQFF
J gene: TRBJ2-1
clone size: .
V gene: TRBV20-1

CDR3 protein: CASSEGGSDTQYF
J gene: TRBJ2-3
clone size: few
V gene: TRBV10-2

CDR3 protein: CASSRTGDYYGYTF
J gene: TRBJ1-2
clone size: few
V gene: TRBV9

CDR3 protein: CASSLAGAKERETQYF
J gene: TRBJ2-5
clone size: .
V gene: TRBV5-1

CDR3 protein: CASSKTRSTDTQYF
J gene: TRBJ2-3
clone size: .
V gene: TRBV5-1

CDR3 protein: CASSLVSETILQYF
J gene: TRBJ2-4
clone size: many
V gene: TRBV7-9

CDR3 protein: CSARDGGRTQGYGYTF
J gene: TRBJ1-2
clone size: many
V gene: TRBV20-1

CDR3 protein: CASSSSGYEQYF
J gene: TRBJ2-7
clone size: .
V gene: TRBV6-6

CDR3 protein: CSVGTGGDQYF
J gene: TRBJ2-5
clone size: .
V gene: TRBV29-1

CDR3 protein: CSAEGRTDTQYF
J gene: TRBJ2-3
clone size: .
V gene: TRBV29-1

CDR3 protein: CASSPRSNDYGYTF
J gene: TRBJ1-2
clone size: few
V gene: TRBV5-1

CDR3 protein: CASSLTGMYQETQYF
J gene: TRBJ2-5
clone size: many
V gene: TRBV5-1

CDR3 protein: CASSLAGQQTEAFF
J gene: TRBJ1-1
clone size: many
V gene: TRBV5-1

CDR3 protein: CASSFIDGTGAETQYF
J gene: TRBJ2-5
clone size: .
V gene: TRBV7-9

CDR3 protein: CASSPGPRETQYF
J gene: TRBJ2-5
clone size: .
V gene: TRBV18

CDR3 protein: CASSLSSGRAERSNPGELFF
J gene: TRBJ2-2
clone size: .
V gene: TRBV5-1

CDR3 protein: CSVEGTGTALVDEQFF
J gene: TRBJ2-1
clone size: many
V gene: TRBV29-1

CDR3 protein: CASRALEPYGTYNEQFF
J gene: TRBJ2-1
clone size: .
V gene: TRBV5-1

CDR3 protein: CSACDSGIYNEQFF
J gene: TRBJ2-1
clone size: .
V gene: TRBV20-1

CDR3 protein: CASSSQGDQPQHF
J gene: TRBJ1-5
clone size: many
V gene: TRBV12-3/TRBV12-4

CDR3 protein: CASSLVLSGRPNPYEQYF
J gene: TRBJ2-7
clone size: few
V gene: TRBV5-1

CDR3 protein: CASSLLVGDGANVLTF
J gene: TRBJ2-6
clone size: many
V gene: TRBV12-3/TRBV12-4

CDR3 protein: CASSLAAIGGKYEQYF
J gene: TRBJ2-7
clone size: many
V gene: TRBV7-8

CDR3 protein: CASRPEFSYNEQFF
J gene: TRBJ2-1
clone size: .
V gene: TRBV12-3/TRBV12-4

CDR3 protein: CASIVGDTQYF
J gene: TRBJ2-3
clone size: many
V gene: TRBV6-5

CDR3 protein: CASSPPGQGFDEQYF
J gene: TRBJ2-7
clone size: few
V gene: TRBV28

CDR3 protein: CASSFQQGGDTGELFF
J gene: TRBJ2-2
clone size: few
V gene: TRBV12-3/TRBV12-4

CDR3 protein: CASSLSQPVEKLFF
J gene: TRBJ1-4
clone size: many
V gene: TRBV5-1

CDR3 protein: CASSRAGNQPQHF
J gene: TRBJ1-5
clone size: many
V gene: TRBV6-1

CDR3 protein: CSVSLTSGNTIYF
J gene: TRBJ1-3
clone size: .
V gene: TRBV29-1

CDR3 protein: CSVAGGRARSEQYF
J gene: TRBJ2-7
clone size: .
V gene: TRBV29-1